This T cell receptor beta chain was obtained from a study of blood T cell repertoires in COVID-19. Recruits, aged about 18 to 89 years, lived in 24 US areas. This clone was recorded once. The J segment lost 0 bases and the V segment lost 3 bases, leaving 4 bases of the junction unmatched. The CDR3 consists of 15 residues. The V gene's germline CDR1 is LNHDA and CDR2 SQIVND (reference sequence). In the authors' workflow: Cell counts per sample came from amplifying reference gene primers. The method was immunoSEQ multiplex PCR; TCRdb's version includes in-frame clones alone and lacks a portion of them. That table is the source of V, J and clone size, and D and trimming were worked out from the DNA. The sample lists some 250,000 clones, around nine tenths occurring once.

Material for sequencing was PBMCs or T cells enriched from blood (not recorded which). The clonotype comes from a woman in her thirties with acute COVID-19. The chain employs TRBV19 and TRBJ2-7; TRBD2 agrees at 8 bases. The CDR3 spells CASSILSGASYEQYF. The CDR3 DNA reads TGTGCCAGTAGTATCCTTAGCGGGGCCTCCTACGAGCAGTACTTC.